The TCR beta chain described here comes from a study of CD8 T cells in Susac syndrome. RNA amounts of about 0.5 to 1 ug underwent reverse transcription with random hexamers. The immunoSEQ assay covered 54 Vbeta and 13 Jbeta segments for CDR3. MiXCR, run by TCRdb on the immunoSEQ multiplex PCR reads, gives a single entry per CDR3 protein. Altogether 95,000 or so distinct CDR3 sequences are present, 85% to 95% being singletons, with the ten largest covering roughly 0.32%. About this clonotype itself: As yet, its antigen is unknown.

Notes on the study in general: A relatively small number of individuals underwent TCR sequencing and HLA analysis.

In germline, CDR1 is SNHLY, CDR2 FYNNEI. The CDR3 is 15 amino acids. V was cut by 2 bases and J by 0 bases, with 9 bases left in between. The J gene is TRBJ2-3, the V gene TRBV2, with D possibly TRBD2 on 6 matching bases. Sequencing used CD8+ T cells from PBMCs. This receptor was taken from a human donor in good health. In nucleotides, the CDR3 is TGTGCCAGCAGTGAAACCCGGGGGAGCACAGATACGCAGTATTTT. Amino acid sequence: CASSETRGSTDTQYF.